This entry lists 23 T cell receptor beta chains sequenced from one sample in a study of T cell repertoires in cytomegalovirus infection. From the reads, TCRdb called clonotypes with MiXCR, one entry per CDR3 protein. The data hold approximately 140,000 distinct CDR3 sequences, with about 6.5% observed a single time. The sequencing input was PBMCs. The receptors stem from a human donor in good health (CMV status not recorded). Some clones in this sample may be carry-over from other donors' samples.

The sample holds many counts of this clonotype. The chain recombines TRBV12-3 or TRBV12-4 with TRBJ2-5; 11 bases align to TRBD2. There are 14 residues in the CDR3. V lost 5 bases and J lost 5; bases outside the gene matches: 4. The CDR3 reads CASSLSGGAETQYF. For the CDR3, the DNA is TGTGCCAGCAGTCTTAGCGGGGGGGCGGAGACCCAGTACTTC.

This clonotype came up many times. The CDR3 reads CASSLLTGPNQPQHF. The CDR3 DNA follows: TGTGCCAGCAGCTTACTGACAGGGCCGAATCAGCCCCAGCATTTT. The chain carries TRBV7-8 and TRBJ1-5; 7 bases line up with TRBD1. Germline-derived CDR1 and CDR2 are SGHVS and FQNEAQ. With 2 bases clipped from V and 4 bases from J, the junction kept 5 bases outside the gene matches. The CDR3 is 15 amino acids.

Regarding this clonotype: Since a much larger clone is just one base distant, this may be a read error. This CDR3 is CASSPGRHNQPQHF. CDR3 DNA: TGTGCCAGCAGTCCGGGACGCCACAATCAGCCCCAGCATTTT. This chain joins TRBV6-2 or TRBV6-3 and TRBJ1-5; D is perhaps TRBD1 (5 bases). Per germline, CDR1 MNHEY and CDR2 SVGEGT. The CDR3 extends over 14 amino acids. V shed 5 bases and J shed 3 bases, with 11 bases lying between them.

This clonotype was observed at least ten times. CDR3 coding DNA: TGTGCCAGCAGCTTAGAAGGGAGGGGCAATCAGCCCCAGCATTTT. Protein product: CASSLEGRGNQPQHF. This chain uses TRBV7-2 with TRBJ1-5; D call uncertain. V lost 1 base and J 2 bases, leaving 9 bases between the germline ends. Germline CDR1 is SGHTA and CDR2 is FQGNSA. The CDR3 is 15 residues long.

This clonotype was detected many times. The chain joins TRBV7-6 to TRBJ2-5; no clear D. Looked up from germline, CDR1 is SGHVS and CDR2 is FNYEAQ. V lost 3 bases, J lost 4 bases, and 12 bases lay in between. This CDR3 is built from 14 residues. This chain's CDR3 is CASSFIQYSETQYF. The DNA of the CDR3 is TGTGCCAGCAGCTTTATACAGTACTCAGAGACCCAGTACTTC.

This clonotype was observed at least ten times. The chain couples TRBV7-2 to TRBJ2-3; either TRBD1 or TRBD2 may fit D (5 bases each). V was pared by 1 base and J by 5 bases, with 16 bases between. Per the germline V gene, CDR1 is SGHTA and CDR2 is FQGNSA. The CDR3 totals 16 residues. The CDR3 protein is CASSLGGIAIGDTQYF. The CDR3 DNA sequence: TGTGCCAGCAGCTTAGGGGGGATCGCGATAGGAGATACGCAGTATTTT.

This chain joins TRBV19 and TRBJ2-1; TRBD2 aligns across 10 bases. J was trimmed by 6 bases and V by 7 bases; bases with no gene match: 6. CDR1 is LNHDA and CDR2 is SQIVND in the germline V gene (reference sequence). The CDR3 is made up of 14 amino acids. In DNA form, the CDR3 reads TGTGCCAGTACCGCTAGCGGGGGCAGCAATGAGCAGTTCTTC. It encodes CASTASGGSNEQFF.

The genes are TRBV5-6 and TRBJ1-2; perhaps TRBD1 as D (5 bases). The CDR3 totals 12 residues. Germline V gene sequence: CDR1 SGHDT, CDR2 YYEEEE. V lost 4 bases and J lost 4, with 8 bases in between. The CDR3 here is CASSTDTYGYTF. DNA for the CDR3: TGTGCCAGCAGCACGGACACCTATGGCTACACCTTC. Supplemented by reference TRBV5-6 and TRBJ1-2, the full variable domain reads DAGVTQSPTHLIKTRGQQVTLRCSPKSGHDTVSWYQQALGQGPQFIFQYYEEEERQRGNFPDRFSGHQFPNYSSELNVNALLLGDSALYLCASSTDTYGYTFGSGTRLTVV.

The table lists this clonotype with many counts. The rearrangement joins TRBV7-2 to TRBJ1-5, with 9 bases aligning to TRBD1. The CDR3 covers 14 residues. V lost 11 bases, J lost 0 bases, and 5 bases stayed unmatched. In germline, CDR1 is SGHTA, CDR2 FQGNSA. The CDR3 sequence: CASGQGHSNQPQHF. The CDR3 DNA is TGTGCCTCGGGACAGGGACATAGCAATCAGCCCCAGCATTTT.

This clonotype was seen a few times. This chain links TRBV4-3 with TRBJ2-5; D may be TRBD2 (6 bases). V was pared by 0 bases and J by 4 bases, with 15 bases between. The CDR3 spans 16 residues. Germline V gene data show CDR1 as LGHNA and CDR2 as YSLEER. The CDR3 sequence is CASSQDKGWRGETQYF. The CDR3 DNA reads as TGCGCCAGCAGCCAAGATAAGGGGTGGAGGGGAGAGACCCAGTACTTC.

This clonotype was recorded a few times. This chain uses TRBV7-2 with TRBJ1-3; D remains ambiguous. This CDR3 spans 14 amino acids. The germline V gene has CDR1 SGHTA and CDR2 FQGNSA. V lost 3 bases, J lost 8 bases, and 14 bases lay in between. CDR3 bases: TGTGCCAGCAGCTTCTATAGAGGTGGGGACACCATATATTTT. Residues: CASSFYRGGDTIYF.

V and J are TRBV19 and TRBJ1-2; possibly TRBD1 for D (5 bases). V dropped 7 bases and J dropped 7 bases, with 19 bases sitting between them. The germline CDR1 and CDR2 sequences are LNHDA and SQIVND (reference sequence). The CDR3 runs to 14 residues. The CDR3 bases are TGTGCCAGTACCACTCCAAGGGGTTTCAGTGGCTACACCTTC. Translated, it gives CASTTPRGFSGYTF.

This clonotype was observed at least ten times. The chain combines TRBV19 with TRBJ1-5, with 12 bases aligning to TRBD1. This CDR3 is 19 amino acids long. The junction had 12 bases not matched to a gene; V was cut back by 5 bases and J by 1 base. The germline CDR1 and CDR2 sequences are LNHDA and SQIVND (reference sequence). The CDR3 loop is CASSATGTGGAGSNQPQHF. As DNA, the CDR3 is TGTGCCAGTAGTGCAACCGGGACAGGGGGCGCCGGCAGCAATCAGCCCCAGCATTTT.

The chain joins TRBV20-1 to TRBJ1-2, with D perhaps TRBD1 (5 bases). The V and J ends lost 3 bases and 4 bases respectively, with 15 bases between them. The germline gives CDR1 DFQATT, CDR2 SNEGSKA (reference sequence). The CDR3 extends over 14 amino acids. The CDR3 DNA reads TGCAGTGCTAGGGGCGGGGGTTCCCGCTATGGCTACACCTTC. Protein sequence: CSARGGGSRYGYTF.

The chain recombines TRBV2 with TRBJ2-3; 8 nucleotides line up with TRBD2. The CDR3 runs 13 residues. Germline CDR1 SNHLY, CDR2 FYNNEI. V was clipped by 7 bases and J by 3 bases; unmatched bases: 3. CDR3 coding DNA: TGTGCCAGCAACCGGGGGGGGACAGATACGCAGTATTTT. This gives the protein CASNRGGTDTQYF.

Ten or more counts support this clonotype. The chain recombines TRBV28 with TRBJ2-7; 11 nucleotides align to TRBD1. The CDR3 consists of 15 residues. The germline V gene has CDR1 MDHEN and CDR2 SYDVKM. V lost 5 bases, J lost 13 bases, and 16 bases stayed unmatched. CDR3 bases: TGTGCCAGCAGTCCCCGGACAGGGGGCGCCCCTGGAGTATACTTC. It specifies CASSPRTGGAPGVYF.

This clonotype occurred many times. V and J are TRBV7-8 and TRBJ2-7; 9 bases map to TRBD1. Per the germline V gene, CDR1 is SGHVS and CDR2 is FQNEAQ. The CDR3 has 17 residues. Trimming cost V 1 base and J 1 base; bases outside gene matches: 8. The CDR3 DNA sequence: TGTGCCAGCAGCTTAGAGAACAGGGGGCGGAGGTCCTACGAGCAGTACTTC. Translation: CASSLENRGRRSYEQYF.

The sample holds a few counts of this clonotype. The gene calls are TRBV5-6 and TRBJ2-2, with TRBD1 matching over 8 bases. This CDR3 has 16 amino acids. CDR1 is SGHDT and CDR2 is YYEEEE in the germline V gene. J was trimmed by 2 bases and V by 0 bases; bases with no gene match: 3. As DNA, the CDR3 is TGTGCCAGCAGCTTGGACAGGGGGGCTAACACCGGGGAGCTGTTTTTT. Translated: CASSLDRGANTGELFF.

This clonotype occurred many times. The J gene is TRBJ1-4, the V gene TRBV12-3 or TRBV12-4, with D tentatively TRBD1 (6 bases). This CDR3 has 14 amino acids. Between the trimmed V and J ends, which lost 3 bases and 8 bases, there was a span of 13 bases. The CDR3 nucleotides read TGTGCCAGCAGTTTTGGGGCCAGGGGAGAAAAACTGTTTTTT. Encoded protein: CASSFGARGEKLFF.

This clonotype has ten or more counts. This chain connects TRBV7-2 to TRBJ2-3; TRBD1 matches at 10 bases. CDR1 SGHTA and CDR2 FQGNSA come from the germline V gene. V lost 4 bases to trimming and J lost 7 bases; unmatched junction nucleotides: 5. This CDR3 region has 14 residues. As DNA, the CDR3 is TGTGCCAGCAGCTCGACAGGGGGCCCGTATACGCAGTATTTT. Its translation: CASSSTGGPYTQYF.

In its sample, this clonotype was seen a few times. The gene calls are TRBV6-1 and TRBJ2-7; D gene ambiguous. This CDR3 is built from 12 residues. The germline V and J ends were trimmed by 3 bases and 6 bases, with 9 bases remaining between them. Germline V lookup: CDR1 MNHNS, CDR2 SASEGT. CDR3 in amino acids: CASSEEWGEQYF. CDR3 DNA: TGTGCCAGCAGTGAGGAGTGGGGCGAGCAGTACTTC.

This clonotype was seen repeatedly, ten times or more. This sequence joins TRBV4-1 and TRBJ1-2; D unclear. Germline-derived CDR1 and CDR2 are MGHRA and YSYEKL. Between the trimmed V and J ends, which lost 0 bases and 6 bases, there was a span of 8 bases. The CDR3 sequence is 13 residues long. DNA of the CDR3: TGCGCCAGCAGCCAAGAAACATACCATGGCTACACCTTC. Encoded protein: CASSQETYHGYTF.

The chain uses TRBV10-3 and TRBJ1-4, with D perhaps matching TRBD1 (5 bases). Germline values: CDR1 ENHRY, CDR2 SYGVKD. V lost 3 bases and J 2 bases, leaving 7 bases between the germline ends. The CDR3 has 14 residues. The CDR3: CAISDGGTNEKLFF. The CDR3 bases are TGTGCCATCAGTGATGGGGGGACTAATGAAAAACTGTTTTTT.